This TCR beta chain was recovered during a study of blood T cell repertoires in COVID-19. About the study: There were acute and convalescent COVID-19 samples, and they came from the United States, Italy and Spain. The analysed material was cDNA or gDNA that came from T cells, B-cell-depleted T cells, or PBMCs.

The CDR3 is 17 amino acids. V lost 5 bases and J lost 1; bases outside the gene matches: 11. Germline CDR1 reads LNHDA; CDR2 reads SQIVND (reference sequence). The authors' processing: By means of reference gene primer amplification, nucleated cell counts were estimated. Measured with immunoSEQ multiplex PCR; TCRdb has only the in-frame clones, and not every one. That table gives V, J and clone size, and the DNA gave D and trimming. The sample lists under 250,000 clones; roughly 90% were seen once. Patients in Seattle were enrolled during active infection, then followed longitudinally. The clonotype originates from a man over 45 with COVID-19, enrolled during active disease. The specimen sequenced was peripheral blood. The chain has TRBV19 and TRBJ2-3; 8 bases are shared with TRBD2. The CDR3 reads CASSFRAGRGGTDTQYF. The CDR3 bases are TGTGCCAGTAGTTTCCGTGCCGGGCGGGGGGGCACAGATACGCAGTATTTT.